This T cell receptor (beta chain) was obtained from a study of CD8 T cells in Susac syndrome. CDR3 size: 16 residues. Trimming cost V 3 bases and J 2 bases; bases outside gene matches: 9. Sequencing of TCR beta was performed on blood CD8+ and CD4+ T cells. General observations from the study: In its TCR sequencing and HLA analysis, the study acknowledged that the number of individuals was relatively small.

Details on this clonotype: Its antigen is not known.

Random-hexamer reverse transcription was applied to about 0.45 to 1 ug RNA. The authors amplified TCR beta CDR3 across 54 Vbeta and 13 Jbeta using immunoSEQ multiplex PCR. Using its own MiXCR run on the immunoSEQ multiplex PCR reads, TCRdb lists one record per CDR3 protein. The sample holds hundreds of thousands of distinct CDR3 sequences, roughly 90% seen once. The chain recombines TRBV12-3 or TRBV12-4 with TRBJ2-7; 8 nucleotides agree with TRBD1. The sequenced sample was CD8+ T cells from PBMCs. This TCR came from a human donor with multiple sclerosis. CDR3 sequence (DNA): TGTGCCAGCAGTTTTGCCCGCCCGGGACAGGCCTACGAGCAGTACTTC. It yields the protein CASSFARPGQAYEQYF.